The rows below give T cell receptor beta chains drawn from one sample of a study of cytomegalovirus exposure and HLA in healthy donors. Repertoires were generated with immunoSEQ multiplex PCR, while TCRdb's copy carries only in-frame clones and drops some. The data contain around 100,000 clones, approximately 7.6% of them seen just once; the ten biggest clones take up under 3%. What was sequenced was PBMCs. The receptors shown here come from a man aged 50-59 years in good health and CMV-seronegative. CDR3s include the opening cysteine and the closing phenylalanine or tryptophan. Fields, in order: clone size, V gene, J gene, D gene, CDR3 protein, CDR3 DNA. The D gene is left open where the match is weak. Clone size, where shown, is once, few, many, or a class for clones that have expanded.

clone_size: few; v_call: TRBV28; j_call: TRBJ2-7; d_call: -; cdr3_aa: CASSKYRDRSYEQYF; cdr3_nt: TGTGCCAGCAGTAAATACCGCGACAGGTCCTACGAGCAGTACTTC
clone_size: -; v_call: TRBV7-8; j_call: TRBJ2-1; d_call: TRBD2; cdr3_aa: CASSPREGNKQFF; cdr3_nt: TGTGCCAGCAGCCCTAGGGAGGGCAATAAGCAGTTCTTC
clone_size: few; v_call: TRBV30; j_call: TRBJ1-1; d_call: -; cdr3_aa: CACGRGTEAFF; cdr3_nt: TGTGCCTGCGGACGGGGCACTGAAGCTTTCTTT
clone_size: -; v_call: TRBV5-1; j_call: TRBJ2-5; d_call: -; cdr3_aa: CASRGEVETQYF; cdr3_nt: TGCGCCAGCCGAGGGGAGGTCGAGACCCAGTACTTC
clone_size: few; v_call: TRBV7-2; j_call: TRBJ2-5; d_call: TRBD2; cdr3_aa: CASSFMTSGSGKTQYF; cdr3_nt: TGTGCCAGCAGCTTCATGACTAGCGGGAGTGGAAAGACCCAGTACTTC
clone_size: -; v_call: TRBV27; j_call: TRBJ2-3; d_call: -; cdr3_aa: CASSLARVRNTQYF; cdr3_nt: TGTGCCAGCAGTTTAGCCAGGGTTAGGAATACGCAGTATTTT
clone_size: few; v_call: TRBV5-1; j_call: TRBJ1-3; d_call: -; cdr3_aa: CASSFLDSLGGNTIYF; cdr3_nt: TGCGCCAGCAGCTTCTTGGACTCTCTCGGTGGAAACACCATATATTTT
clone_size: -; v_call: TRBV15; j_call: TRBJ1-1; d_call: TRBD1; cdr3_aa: CATSRRTGVGGTEAFF; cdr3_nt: TGTGCCACCAGCAGACGGACAGGGGTGGGTGGCACTGAAGCTTTCTTT
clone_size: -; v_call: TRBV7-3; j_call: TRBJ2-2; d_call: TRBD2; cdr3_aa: CASSSGGNTGELFF; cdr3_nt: TGTGCCAGCAGCTCGGGGGGTAACACCGGGGAGCTGTTTTTT
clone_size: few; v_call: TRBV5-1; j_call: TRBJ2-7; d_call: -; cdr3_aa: CASSERAPYEQYF; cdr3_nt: TGCGCCAGCAGCGAGCGGGCCCCATACGAGCAGTACTTC
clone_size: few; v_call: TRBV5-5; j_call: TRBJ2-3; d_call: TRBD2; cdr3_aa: CASMGGETITDTQYF; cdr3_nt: TGTGCCAGCATGGGGGGGGAGACAATCACAGATACGCAGTATTTT
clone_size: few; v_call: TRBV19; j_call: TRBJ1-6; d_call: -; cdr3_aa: CASRDGSYNSPLHF; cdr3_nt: TGTGCCAGTCGAGATGGCTCCTATAATTCACCCCTCCACTTT
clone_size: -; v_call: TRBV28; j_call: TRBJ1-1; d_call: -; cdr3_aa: CASSRSLVTEAFF; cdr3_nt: TGTGCCAGCAGCCGGAGTCTGGTCACTGAAGCTTTCTTT
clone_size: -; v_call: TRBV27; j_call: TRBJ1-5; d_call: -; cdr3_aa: CASSKQRGGNQPQHF; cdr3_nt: TGTGCCAGCAGTAAGCAGAGGGGGGGGAATCAGCCCCAGCATTTT
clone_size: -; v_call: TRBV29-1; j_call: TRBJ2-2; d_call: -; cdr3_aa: CSVAQSNTGELFF; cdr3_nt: TGCAGCGTCGCACAGTCGAACACCGGGGAGCTGTTTTTT
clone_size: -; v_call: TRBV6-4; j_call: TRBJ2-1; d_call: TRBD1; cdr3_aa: CASSDPDREEQFF; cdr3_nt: TGTGCCAGCAGTGACCCGGACAGGGAAGAGCAGTTCTTC
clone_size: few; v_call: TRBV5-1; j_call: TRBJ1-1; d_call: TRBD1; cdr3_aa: CASSPKTGSATEAFF; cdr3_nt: TGCGCCAGCAGCCCAAAGACAGGGTCGGCCACTGAAGCTTTCTTT
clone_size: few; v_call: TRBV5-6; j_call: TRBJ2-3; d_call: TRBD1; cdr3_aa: CASSRQGWGTDTQYF; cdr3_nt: TGTGCCAGCAGCAGACAGGGCTGGGGCACAGATACGCAGTATTTT
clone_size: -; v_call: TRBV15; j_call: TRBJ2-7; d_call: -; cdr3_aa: CATSRVPESPEQYF; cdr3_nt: TGTGCCACCAGCAGAGTCCCCGAAAGCCCCGAGCAGTACTTC
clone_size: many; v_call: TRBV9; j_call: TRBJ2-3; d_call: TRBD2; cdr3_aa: CASSVEGRAETQYF; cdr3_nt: TGTGCCAGCAGCGTAGAGGGGAGGGCGGAGACGCAGTATTTT
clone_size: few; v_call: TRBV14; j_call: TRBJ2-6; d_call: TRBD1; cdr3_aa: CASSRQGAVSGANVLTF; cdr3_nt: TGTGCCAGCAGCCGACAGGGGGCGGTCTCTGGGGCCAACGTCCTGACTTTC
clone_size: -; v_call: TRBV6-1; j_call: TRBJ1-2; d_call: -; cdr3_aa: CASSELQGRGYTF; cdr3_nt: TGTGCCAGCAGTGAACTACAGGGCCGTGGCTACACCTTC
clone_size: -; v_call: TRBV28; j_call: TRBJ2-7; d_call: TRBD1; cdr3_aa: CASRPSGTGFYEQYF; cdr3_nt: TGTGCCAGCAGACCCTCCGGGACAGGCTTCTACGAGCAGTACTTC
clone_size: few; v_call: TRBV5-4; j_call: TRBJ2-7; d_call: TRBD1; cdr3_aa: CASSLSGTGLYEQYF; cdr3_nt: TGTGCCAGCAGCTTGTCCGGGACAGGACTCTACGAGCAGTACTTC
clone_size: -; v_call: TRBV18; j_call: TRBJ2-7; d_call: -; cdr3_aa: CASSPQTGFYEQYF; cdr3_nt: TGTGCCAGCTCACCACAGACAGGATTTTACGAGCAGTACTTC
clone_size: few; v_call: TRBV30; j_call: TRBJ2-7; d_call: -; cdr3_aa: CAWSVQGNTYEQYF; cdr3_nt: TGTGCCTGGAGTGTACAGGGAAATACCTACGAGCAGTACTTC
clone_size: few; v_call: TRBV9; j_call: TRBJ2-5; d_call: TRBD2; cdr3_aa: CASSAMDGLAGRETQYF; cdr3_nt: TGTGCCAGCAGCGCTATGGATGGACTAGCGGGAAGAGAGACCCAGTACTTC
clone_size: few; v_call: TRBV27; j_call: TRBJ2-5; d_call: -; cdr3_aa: CASSLSRGYAQYF; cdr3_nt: TGTGCCAGCAGTTTATCTCGGGGTTATGCCCAGTACTTC
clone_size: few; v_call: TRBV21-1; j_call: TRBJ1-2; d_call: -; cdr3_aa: CASSKVAGWDYGYTF; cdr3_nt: TGTGCCAGCAGCAAAGTGGCAGGGTGGGACTATGGCTACACCTTC
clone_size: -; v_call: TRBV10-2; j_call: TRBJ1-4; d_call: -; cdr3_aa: CASRTQGTNEKLFF; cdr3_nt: TGCGCCAGCAGGACCCAGGGGACTAATGAAAAACTGTTTTTT
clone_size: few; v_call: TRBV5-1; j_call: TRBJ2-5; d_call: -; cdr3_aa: CASSLRLRGQETQYF; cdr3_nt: TGCGCCAGCAGCTTGCGCCTCCGGGGGCAAGAGACCCAGTACTTC
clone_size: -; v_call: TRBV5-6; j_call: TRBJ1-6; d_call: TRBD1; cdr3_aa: CASSSGQGFNSPLHF; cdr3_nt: TGTGCCAGCAGCTCAGGACAGGGTTTCAATTCACCGCTCCACTTT
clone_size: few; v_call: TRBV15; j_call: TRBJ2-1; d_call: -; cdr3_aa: CATSRVSYNEQFF; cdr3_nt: TGTGCCACCAGCAGAGTGAGCTACAATGAGCAGTTCTTC
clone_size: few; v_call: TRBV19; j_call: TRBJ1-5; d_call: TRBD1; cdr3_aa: CASKTDRMKNQPQHF; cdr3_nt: TGTGCCAGTAAGACGGACAGGATGAAAAATCAGCCCCAGCATTTT
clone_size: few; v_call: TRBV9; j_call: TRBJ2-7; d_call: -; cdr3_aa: CASSPKNGGGEQYF; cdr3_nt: TGTGCCAGCAGCCCAAAGAACGGTGGAGGCGAGCAGTACTTC
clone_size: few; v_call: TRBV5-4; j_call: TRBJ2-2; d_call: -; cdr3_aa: CASSGGQNTGELFF; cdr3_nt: TGTGCCAGCAGCGGGGGACAGAACACCGGGGAGCTGTTTTTT
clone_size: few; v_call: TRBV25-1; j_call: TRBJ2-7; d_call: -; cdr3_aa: CASSEAGVVGYEQYF; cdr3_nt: TGTGCCAGCAGTGAAGCCGGGGTTGTGGGGTACGAGCAGTACTTC
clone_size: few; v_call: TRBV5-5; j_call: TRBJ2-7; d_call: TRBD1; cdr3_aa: CASSFRDSYEQYF; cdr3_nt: TGTGCCAGCAGCTTCCGGGACAGCTACGAGCAGTACTTC
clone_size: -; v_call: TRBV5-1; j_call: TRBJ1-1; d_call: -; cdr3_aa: CASSLEGTRVNTEAFF; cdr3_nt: TGCGCCAGCAGCTTGGAGGGAACCAGGGTGAACACTGAAGCTTTCTTT
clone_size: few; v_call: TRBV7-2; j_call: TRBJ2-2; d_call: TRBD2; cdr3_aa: CASSGTRRSTGELFF; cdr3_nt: TGTGCCAGCAGCGGGACTAGGCGTAGCACCGGGGAGCTGTTTTTT
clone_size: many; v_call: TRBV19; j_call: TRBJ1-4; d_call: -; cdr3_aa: CASSILQAGNEKLFF; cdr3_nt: TGTGCCAGTAGTATTCTCCAGGCAGGGAACGAAAAACTGTTTTTT
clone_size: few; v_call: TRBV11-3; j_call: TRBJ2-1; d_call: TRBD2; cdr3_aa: CASSLTSGPGEQFF; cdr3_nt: TGTGCCAGCAGCTTAACTAGCGGCCCCGGAGAGCAGTTCTTC
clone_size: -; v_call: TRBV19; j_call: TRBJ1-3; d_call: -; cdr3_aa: CASTETAFFSGNTIYF; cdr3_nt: TGTGCCAGTACCGAGACAGCTTTTTTCTCTGGAAACACCATATATTTT
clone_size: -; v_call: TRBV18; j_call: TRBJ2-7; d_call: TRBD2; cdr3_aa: CASSPGSFTSGSYEQYF; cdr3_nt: TGTGCCAGCTCACCCGGGTCTTTCACTAGCGGGTCCTACGAGCAGTACTTC
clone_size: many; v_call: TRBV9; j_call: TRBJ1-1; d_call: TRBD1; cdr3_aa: CASSTGANTEAFF; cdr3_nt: TGTGCCAGCAGCACAGGGGCGAACACTGAAGCTTTCTTT
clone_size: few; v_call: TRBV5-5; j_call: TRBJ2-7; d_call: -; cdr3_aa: CASSLGDKYEQYF; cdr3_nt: TGTGCCAGCAGCTTGGGGGACAAATACGAGCAGTACTTC
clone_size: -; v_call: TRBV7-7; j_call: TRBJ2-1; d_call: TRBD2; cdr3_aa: CASSPTASGLHNEQFF; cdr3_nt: TGTGCTAGCAGCCCCACCGCTAGCGGGCTTCACAATGAGCAGTTCTTC
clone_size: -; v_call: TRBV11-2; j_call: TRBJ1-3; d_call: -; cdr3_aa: CASSLQLSSGNTIYF; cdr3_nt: TGTGCCAGCAGCCTTCAACTGAGCTCTGGAAACACCATATATTTT
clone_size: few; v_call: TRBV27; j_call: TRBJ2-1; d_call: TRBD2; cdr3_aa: CASSLRLAGYNEQFF; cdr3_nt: TGTGCCAGCAGTTTAAGACTAGCGGGTTACAATGAGCAGTTCTTC
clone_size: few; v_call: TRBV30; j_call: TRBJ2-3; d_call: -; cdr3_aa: CAWCLSQQSPTQYF; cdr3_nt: TGTGCCTGGTGCCTCTCTCAACAGTCTCCGACGCAGTATTTT
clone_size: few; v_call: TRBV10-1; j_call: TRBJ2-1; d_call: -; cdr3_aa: CASSKRDISYNEQFF; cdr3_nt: TGCGCCAGCAGTAAACGGGACATATCCTACAATGAGCAGTTCTTC
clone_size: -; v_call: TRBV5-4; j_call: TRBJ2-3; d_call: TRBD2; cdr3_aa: CASSPTRGRAMGDTQYF; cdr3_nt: TGTGCCAGCAGCCCAACACGCGGGAGGGCCATGGGAGATACGCAGTATTTT
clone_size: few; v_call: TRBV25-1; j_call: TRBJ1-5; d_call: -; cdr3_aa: CASSERPVNQPQHF; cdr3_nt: TGTGCCAGCAGTGAACGTCCAGTCAATCAGCCCCAGCATTTT
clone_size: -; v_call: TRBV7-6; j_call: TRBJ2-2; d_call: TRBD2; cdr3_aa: CASSLRRGLAGTGELFF; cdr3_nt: TGTGCCAGCAGCTTAAGGCGGGGACTAGCGGGAACCGGGGAGCTGTTTTTT
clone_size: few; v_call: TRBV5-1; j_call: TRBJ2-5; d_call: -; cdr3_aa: CASSVGVAGQGETQYF; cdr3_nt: TGCGCCAGCAGCGTGGGAGTAGCGGGACAGGGAGAGACCCAGTACTTC